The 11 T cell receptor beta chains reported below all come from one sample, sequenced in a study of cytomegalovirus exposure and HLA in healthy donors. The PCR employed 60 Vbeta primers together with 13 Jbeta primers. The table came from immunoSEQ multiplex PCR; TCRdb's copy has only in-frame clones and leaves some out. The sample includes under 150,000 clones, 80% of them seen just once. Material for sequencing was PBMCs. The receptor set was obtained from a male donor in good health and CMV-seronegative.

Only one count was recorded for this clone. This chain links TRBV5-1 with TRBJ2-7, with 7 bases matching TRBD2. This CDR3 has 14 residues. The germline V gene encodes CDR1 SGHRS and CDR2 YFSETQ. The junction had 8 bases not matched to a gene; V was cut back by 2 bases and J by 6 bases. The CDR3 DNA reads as TGCGCCAGCAGCTTAGCGGGGCCGGGAGTCGAGCAGTACTTC. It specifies CASSLAGPGVEQYF.

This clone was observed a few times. CDR3 loop: CASSTGFTDTQYF. In DNA, the CDR3 is TGCGCCAGTTCGACAGGGTTCACAGATACGCAGTATTTT. The chain links TRBV10-1 to TRBJ2-3; TRBD1 aligns across 7 bases. CDR3 length: 13 residues. CDR1 WNHNN and CDR2 SYGVQD come from the germline V gene (reference sequence). V trimming: 9 bases; J trimming: 2 bases; junction bases outside the gene matches: 5.

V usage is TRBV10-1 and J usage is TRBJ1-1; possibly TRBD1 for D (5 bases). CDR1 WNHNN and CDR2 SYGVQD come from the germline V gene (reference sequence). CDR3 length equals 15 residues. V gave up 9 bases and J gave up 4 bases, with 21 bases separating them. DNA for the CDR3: TGCGCCAGTTCTGCCGGTTCAACAGGTACCACTGAAGCTTTCTTT. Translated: CASSAGSTGTTEAFF.

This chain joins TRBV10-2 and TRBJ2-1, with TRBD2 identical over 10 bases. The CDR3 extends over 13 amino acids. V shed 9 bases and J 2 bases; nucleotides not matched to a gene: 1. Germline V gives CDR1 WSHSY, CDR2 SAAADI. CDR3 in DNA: TGCGCCAGTAGCGGGGGGACCTACAATGAGCAGTTCTTC. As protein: CASSGGTYNEQFF.

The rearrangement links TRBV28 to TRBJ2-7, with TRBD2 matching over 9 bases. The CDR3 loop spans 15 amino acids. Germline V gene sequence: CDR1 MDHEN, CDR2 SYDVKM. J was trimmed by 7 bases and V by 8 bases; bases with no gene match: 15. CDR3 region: CASGYLAGDGVEQYF. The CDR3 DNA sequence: TGTGCCAGCGGGTACTTAGCGGGGGATGGGGTGGAGCAGTACTTC.

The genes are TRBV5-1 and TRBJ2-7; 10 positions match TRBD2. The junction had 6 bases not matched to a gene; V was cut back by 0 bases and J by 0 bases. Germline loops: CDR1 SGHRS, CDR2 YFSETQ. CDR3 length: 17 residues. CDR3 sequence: CASSLGLAGASSYEQYF. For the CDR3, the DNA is TGCGCCAGCAGCTTGGGCCTAGCGGGGGCCTCCTCCTACGAGCAGTACTTC.

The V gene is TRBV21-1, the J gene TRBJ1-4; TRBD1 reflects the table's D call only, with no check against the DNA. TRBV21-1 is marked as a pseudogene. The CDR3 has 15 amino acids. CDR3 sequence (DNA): TGTGCCAGCAGCAAAGGGACAGGGCCTAATGAAAAACTGTTTTTT. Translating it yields CASSKGTGPNEKLFF.

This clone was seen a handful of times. The CDR3 DNA reads TGTGCCAGTGGGGCCGGGACAGGCCCCTACGAGCAGTACTTC. It encodes CASGAGTGPYEQYF. V usage is TRBV19 and J usage is TRBJ2-7, with 8 bases fitting TRBD1. This CDR3 is 14 amino acids long. Germline CDR1 LNHDA, CDR2 SQIVND (reference sequence). J was trimmed by 2 bases and V by 8 bases; bases with no gene match: 8.

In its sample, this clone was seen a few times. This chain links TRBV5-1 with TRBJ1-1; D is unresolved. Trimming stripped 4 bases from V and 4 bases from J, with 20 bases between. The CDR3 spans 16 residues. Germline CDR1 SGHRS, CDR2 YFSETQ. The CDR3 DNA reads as TGCGCCAGCAGCCAAACACGCGGGGTTAGGCGCACTGAAGCTTTCTTT. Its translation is CASSQTRGVRRTEAFF.

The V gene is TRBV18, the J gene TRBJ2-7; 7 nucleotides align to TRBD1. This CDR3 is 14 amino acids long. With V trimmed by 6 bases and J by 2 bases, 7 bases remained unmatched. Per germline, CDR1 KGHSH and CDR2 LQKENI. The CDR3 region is CASSLGTVAYEQYF. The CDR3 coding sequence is TGTGCCAGCTCTCTCGGGACAGTAGCCTACGAGCAGTACTTC.

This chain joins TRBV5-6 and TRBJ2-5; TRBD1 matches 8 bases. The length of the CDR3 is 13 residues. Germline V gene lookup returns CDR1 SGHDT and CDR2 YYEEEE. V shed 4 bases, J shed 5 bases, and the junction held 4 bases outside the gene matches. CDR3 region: CASSRDRRETQYF. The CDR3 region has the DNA TGTGCCAGCAGCCGGGACAGGAGGGAGACCCAGTACTTC.